Presented here are 8 T cell receptor beta chains from one specimen sequenced in a study of blood T cell repertoires in COVID-19. Assay used: immunoSEQ multiplex PCR; TCRdb lists only in-frame clones, some missing. Of about 94,000 clones listed, approximately 83% were seen once; the top ten hold around 6.5%. The specimen sequenced was peripheral blood. All receptors derive from a man in his sixties with acute or convalescent COVID-19.

The chain joins TRBV7-2 to TRBJ1-2; a possible D gene is TRBD1 (6 bases). V was cut by 2 bases and J by 3 bases, with 13 bases left in between. Germline CDR1 reads SGHTA; CDR2 reads FQGNSA. The CDR3 loop spans 15 amino acids. In nucleotides, the CDR3 is TGTGCCAGCAGCTTACAGGGGATTGGGGACTATGGCTACACCTTC. It encodes CASSLQGIGDYGYTF.

The chain is built from TRBV7-8 and TRBJ2-1; 12 nucleotides line up with TRBD2. Germline values: CDR1 SGHVS, CDR2 FQNEAQ. V gave up 1 base and J gave up 9 bases; unmatched junction bases: 7. The CDR3 length is 16 residues. The CDR3 nucleotides read TGTGCCAGCAGCTTAGGACCTAGCGGGGGGGCCGGTGAGCAGTTCTTC. It codes for CASSLGPSGGAGEQFF.

The rearrangement joins TRBV19 to TRBJ2-2; a possible D gene is TRBD1 (5 bases). The germline V gene encodes CDR1 LNHDA and CDR2 SQIVND (reference sequence). The length of the CDR3 is 15 residues. Trimming pared 1 base from V and 3 bases from J, leaving 9 bases between. In DNA form, the CDR3 reads TGTGCCAGTAGTATAGGGGGCTCGGACACCGGGGAGCTGTTTTTT. It codes for CASSIGGSDTGELFF. The full variable domain, its missing parts supplied by reference TRBV19 and TRBJ2-2, is DGGITQSPKYLFRKEGQNVTLSCEQNLNHDAMYWYRQDPGQGLRLIYYSQIVNDFQKGDIAEGYSVSREKKESFPLTVTSAQKNPTAFYLCASSIGGSDTGELFFGEGSRLTVL.

CDR3 nucleotide sequence: TGTGCCAGCAGTCTCGGTACAGATACGCAGTATTTT. Translation: CASSLGTDTQYF. V gene TRBV6-5 combines with J gene TRBJ2-3; D is unresolved. Trimming took 5 bases from V and 3 from J, leaving 6 bases between them. Per germline, CDR1 MNHEY and CDR2 SVGAGI. CDR3 size: 12 residues.

The CDR3 here is CAWTSGTDTQYF. The CDR3 DNA follows: TGTGCCTGGACTAGCGGCACAGATACGCAGTATTTT. The rearrangement links TRBV30 to TRBJ2-3; a possible D gene is TRBD2 (6 bases). The CDR3 loop spans 12 amino acids. Germline V lookup: CDR1 GTSNPN, CDR2 SVGIG (reference sequence). V was trimmed by 4 bases and J by 1 base, leaving 6 bases between them.

The V and J genes are TRBV2 and TRBJ2-7; a weak D match, TRBD1 (7 bases). The ends were cut back, 4 bases at V and 1 base at J, with 8 bases in the middle. CDR1 and CDR2 (germline): SNHLY, FYNNEI. The CDR3 consists of 13 residues. CDR3 loop: CASSAGGSYEQYF. The DNA for the CDR3 is TGTGCCAGCAGTGCAGGGGGGTCCTACGAGCAGTACTTC.

The chain is built from TRBV25-1 and TRBJ2-2; no clear D gene. CDR3 length: 13 residues. Germline V gene sequence: CDR1 MGHDK, CDR2 SYGVNS. Between the trimmed V and J ends, which lost 6 bases and 1 base, there was a span of 6 bases. The CDR3 DNA reads as TGTGCCAGCAGGGAGATGAACACCGGGGAGCTGTTTTTT. Protein sequence: CASREMNTGELFF.

J is TRBJ1-3 and V is TRBV30; TRBD1 agrees at 7 bases. Trimming cost V 2 bases and J 4 bases; bases outside gene matches: 2. The CDR3 loop spans 13 amino acids. Germline CDR1 GTSNPN, CDR2 SVGIG (reference sequence). For the CDR3, the DNA is TGTGCCTGGAGTCCAGGGGGAGGAAACACCATATATTTT. This sequence encodes CAWSPGGGNTIYF.